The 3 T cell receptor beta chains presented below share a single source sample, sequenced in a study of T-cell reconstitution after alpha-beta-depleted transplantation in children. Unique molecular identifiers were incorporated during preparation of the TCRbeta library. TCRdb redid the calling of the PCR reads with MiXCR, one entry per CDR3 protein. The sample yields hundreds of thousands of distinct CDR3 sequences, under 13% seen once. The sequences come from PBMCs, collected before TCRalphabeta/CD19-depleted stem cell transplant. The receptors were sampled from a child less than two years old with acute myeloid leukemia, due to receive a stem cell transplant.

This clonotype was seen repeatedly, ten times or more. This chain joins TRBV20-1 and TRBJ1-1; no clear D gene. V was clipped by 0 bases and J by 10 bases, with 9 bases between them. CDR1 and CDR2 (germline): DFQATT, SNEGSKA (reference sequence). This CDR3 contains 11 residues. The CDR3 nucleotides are TGCAGTGCTAGAGACAGGCTAGGAGCTTTCTTT. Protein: CSARDRLGAFF.

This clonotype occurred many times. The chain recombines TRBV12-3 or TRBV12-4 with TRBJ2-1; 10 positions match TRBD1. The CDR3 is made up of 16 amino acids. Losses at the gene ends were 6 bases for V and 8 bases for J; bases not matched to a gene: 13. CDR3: CASSWGPGQGSYEQFF. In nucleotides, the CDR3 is TGTGCCAGCAGCTGGGGGCCGGGACAGGGGAGCTATGAGCAGTTCTTC.

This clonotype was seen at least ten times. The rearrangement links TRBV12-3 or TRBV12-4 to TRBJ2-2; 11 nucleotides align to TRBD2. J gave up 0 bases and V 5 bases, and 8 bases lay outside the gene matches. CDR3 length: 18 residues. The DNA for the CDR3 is TGTGCCAGCAGTCCTCCGGGACTAGCGGACGCGAACACCGGGGAGCTGTTTTTT. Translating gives CASSPPGLADANTGELFF.